The 25 T cell receptor beta chains below were found in one sample sequenced in a study of blood T cell repertoires in COVID-19. Sequenced by immunoSEQ multiplex PCR; TCRdb stores in-frame clones only, minus some. The table lists some 66,000 clones, about 86% of them singletons. Sequencing was carried out using peripheral blood. These receptors were collected from a man aged 50-59 years with active COVID-19.

In its sample, this clone was seen once. The chain employs TRBV30 and TRBJ1-4, with TRBD1 matching over 7 bases. The V segment lost 6 bases and the J segment 6 bases; nucleotides outside the gene matches: 13. This CDR3 is built from 15 residues. The germline V gene encodes CDR1 GTSNPN and CDR2 SVGIG (reference sequence). The CDR3 spells CACDIPGTVYEKLFF. Here the CDR3 DNA reads TGTGCCTGCGATATACCCGGGACAGTATATGAAAAACTGTTTTTT.

The CDR3 spells CASSPRGPGSYTFF. The CDR3 DNA is TGTGCCAGCAGCCCGCGCGGGCCAGGATCTTACACTTTCTTC. The J gene is TRBJ2-1, the V gene TRBV7-8; TRBD2 might be the D (5 bases). The germline V gene has CDR1 SGHVS and CDR2 FQNEAQ. This CDR3 region has 14 residues. V dropped 5 bases and J dropped 16 bases, with 24 bases sitting between them.

This sequence joins TRBV29-1 and TRBJ1-3; D is undetermined. The CDR3 runs to 12 residues. V gave up 5 bases and J gave up 1 base, with 6 bases separating them. Germline values: CDR1 SQVTM, CDR2 ANQGSEA. The CDR3 loop is CSVTDSGNTIYF. The CDR3 DNA follows: TGCAGCGTTACAGATTCTGGAAACACCATATATTTT.

The table lists this clone with a count of one. The genes are TRBV5-1 and TRBJ1-6; perhaps TRBD1 as D (5 bases). The V and J ends lost 4 bases and 13 bases respectively, with 18 bases between them. The CDR3 totals 14 residues. Germline V gene data show CDR1 as SGHRS and CDR2 as YFSETQ. CDR3 DNA: TGCGCCAGCAGCCCCCTAGTTGGGGGAGGGCCCCTCCACTTT. This translates into CASSPLVGGGPLHF.

The genes are TRBV7-8 and TRBJ2-5; D is undetermined. CDR1 and CDR2 from the germline V gene are SGHVS and FQNEAQ. This CDR3 is 12 amino acids long. V lost 5 bases and J 4 bases, leaving 8 bases between the germline ends. CDR3 nucleotides: TGTGCCAGCAGCCCCCAATTAGAGACCCAGTACTTC. Protein product: CASSPQLETQYF.

In its sample, this clone was seen once. This rearrangement joins TRBV19 to TRBJ1-3; 7 bases align to TRBD1. This CDR3 region has 18 residues. CDR1 and CDR2 (germline): LNHDA, SQIVND (reference sequence). The V and J ends lost 4 bases and 5 bases, in that order; junction bases with no gene match: 17. CDR3: CASSTRLTPTGTRNTIYF. In nucleotides, the CDR3 is TGTGCCAGTAGTACACGACTGACACCGACAGGGACCCGAAACACCATATATTTT.

The chain is built from TRBV15 and TRBJ1-2, with 10 bases lining up with TRBD1. Germline trimming cut 3 bases from V and 3 bases from J; bases unmatched to any gene: 10. This CDR3 spans 17 amino acids. Germline-derived CDR1 and CDR2 are LNHNV and YYDKDF (reference sequence). CDR3 region: CATSSGRGQGLHYGYTF. The DNA for the CDR3 is TGTGCCACCAGCAGCGGTCGGGGACAGGGGCTACACTATGGCTACACCTTC.

The chain joins TRBV3-1 (or the pseudogene TRBV3-2) to TRBJ1-4, with 11 bases aligning to TRBD1. Germline V lookup: CDR1 LGHDT, CDR2 YNNKEL (reference sequence). The trim removed 5 bases at V and 2 bases at J, leaving 4 bases unmatched. This CDR3 spans 16 amino acids. CDR3 loop: CASSKGTGGTNEKLFF. DNA for the CDR3: TGTGCCAGCAGCAAAGGGACAGGGGGGACTAATGAAAAACTGTTTTTT.

This clone was picked up one time. The CDR3 loop reads CASTMGQRETQYF. In nucleotides, the CDR3 is TGTGCCAGCACAATGGGACAGCGAGAGACCCAGTACTTC. The rearrangement joins TRBV2 to TRBJ2-5; TRBD1 matches 7 bases. Germline V gives CDR1 SNHLY, CDR2 FYNNEI. Trimming removed 7 bases from V and 4 bases from J; junction bases left unmatched: 6. The CDR3 contains 13 residues.

This chain joins TRBV3-1 (or the pseudogene TRBV3-2) and TRBJ2-1, with TRBD2 matching over 11 bases. The CDR3 extends over 21 amino acids. CDR1 is LGHDT, CDR2 YNNKEL, per germline (reference sequence). With 4 bases clipped from V and 6 bases from J, the junction kept 23 bases outside the gene matches. The CDR3 DNA sequence: TGTGCCAGCAGCCCCGGGGTAGGGGTTAGCGGGGGGGCCGGGCCGGGCAATGAGCAGTTCTTC. It encodes CASSPGVGVSGGAGPGNEQFF.

This chain connects TRBV7-2 to TRBJ2-1; tentatively, D is TRBD2 (6 bases). The CDR3 runs to 16 residues. Germline V lookup: CDR1 SGHTA, CDR2 FQGNSA. V was clipped by 3 bases and J by 0 bases, with 12 bases between them. The CDR3 sequence: CASSFKRARSYNEQFF. The CDR3 region has the DNA TGTGCCAGCAGCTTTAAGCGGGCCCGCTCCTACAATGAGCAGTTCTTC.

The rearrangement joins TRBV6-5 to TRBJ2-7; TRBD1 agrees at 12 bases. CDR3 length: 15 residues. Germline CDR1 MNHEY, CDR2 SVGAGI. The trim removed 6 bases at V and 1 base at J, leaving 4 bases unmatched. The CDR3 nucleotides are TGTGCCAGCAGACCGGGACAGGGGGCTTCCTACGAGCAGTACTTC. Its protein product is CASRPGQGASYEQYF.

The gene calls are TRBV9 and TRBJ2-7, with D possibly matching TRBD1 (6 bases). In germline, CDR1 is SGDLS, CDR2 YYNGEE. The CDR3 runs to 14 residues. The ends were cut back, 4 bases at V and 1 base at J, with 12 bases in the middle. This CDR3 is CASSPRTDSYEQYF. In nucleotides, the CDR3 is TGTGCCAGCAGCCCCCGGACAGATTCCTACGAGCAGTACTTC. Complete variable domain (other parts from reference TRBV9 and TRBJ2-7): DSGVTQTPKHLITATGQRVTLRCSPRSGDLSVYWYQQSLDQGLQFLIQYYNGEERAKGNILERFSAQQFPDLHSELNLSSLELGDSALYFCASSPRTDSYEQYFGPGTRLTVT.

The chain combines TRBV6-5 with TRBJ2-7; 7 bases are a match to TRBD1. In germline, CDR1 is MNHEY, CDR2 SVGAGI. The V segment lost 5 bases and the J segment 0 bases; nucleotides outside the gene matches: 7. CDR3 size: 15 residues. This CDR3 reads CASSISGTASYEQYF. Here the CDR3 DNA reads TGTGCCAGCAGTATCTCCGGGACAGCCTCCTACGAGCAGTACTTC.

This clone was seen a few times. J is TRBJ1-5 and V is TRBV28; 7 bases are shared with TRBD1. V dropped 5 bases and J dropped 11; count of bases not matched to a gene: 15. The CDR3 extends over 15 amino acids. CDR1 is MDHEN, CDR2 SYDVKM, per germline. This CDR3 reads CASSGGPTGSRAQHF. Written as DNA, the CDR3 is TGTGCCAGCAGTGGGGGGCCGACAGGGTCCCGGGCCCAGCATTTT.

This chain links TRBV11-3 with TRBJ2-1; D could derive from TRBD1 or TRBD2 (9 bases each). This CDR3 region has 19 residues. V gave up 4 bases and J gave up 4 bases, with 26 bases separating them. The V gene's germline CDR1 is SGHNT and CDR2 YENEEA. As DNA, the CDR3 is TGTGCCAGCAGCTCTGGGACAGGGCTTAGCGGGAGTCTTTACAATGAGCAGTTCTTC. Translation: CASSSGTGLSGSLYNEQFF. Supplemented by reference TRBV11-3 and TRBJ2-1, the full variable domain reads EAGVVQSPRYKIIEKKQPVAFWCNPISGHNTLYWYLQNLGQGPELLIRYENEEAVDDSQLPKDRFSAERLKGVDSTLKIQPAELGDSAVYLCASSSGTGLSGSLYNEQFFGPGTRLTVL.

This rearrangement joins TRBV27 to TRBJ2-3; 8 nucleotides match TRBD1. The length of the CDR3 is 15 residues. The germline V gene has CDR1 MNHEY and CDR2 SMNVEV (reference sequence). V lost 6 bases, J lost 3 bases, and 8 bases stayed unmatched. The CDR3: CASRALGTGTDTQYF. CDR3 coding DNA: TGTGCCAGCAGGGCGCTGGGGACAGGTACAGATACGCAGTATTTT.

In the case of this clone: The junction shows a germline mismatch at one end, possibly a read error. The V and J genes are TRBV19 and TRBJ2-7; 9 bases are a match to TRBD2. This CDR3 contains 12 residues. CDR1 is LNHDA, CDR2 SQIVND, per germline (reference sequence). In DNA, the CDR3 is TGTGCCAGTAGTTTCAGCGGGGGGCCCGACCAGTTC. It is translated as CASSFSGGPDQF.

The genes are TRBV11-3 and TRBJ2-1; possibly TRBD2 for D (5 bases). Germline CDR1 reads SGHNT; CDR2 reads YENEEA. The CDR3 length is 14 residues. V lost 4 bases to trimming and J lost 5 bases, with 12 bases between them. CDR3 protein: CASSYRSGNNEQFF. The CDR3 bases are TGTGCCAGCAGCTACAGATCGGGGAACAATGAGCAGTTCTTC.

This chain connects TRBV25-1 to TRBJ1-6, with TRBD1 identical over 7 bases. Germline loops: CDR1 MGHDK, CDR2 SYGVNS. The CDR3 totals 17 residues. V shed 6 bases, J shed 0 bases, and the junction held 8 bases outside the gene matches. CDR3 sequence reads: CASRPGQASSYNSPLHF. In DNA form, the CDR3 reads TGTGCCAGCAGACCCGGACAGGCGAGCTCCTATAATTCACCCCTCCACTTT.

The chain is built from TRBV6-5 and TRBJ2-1; 7 bases line up with TRBD2. V lost 6 bases, J lost 10 bases, and 9 bases stayed unmatched. The CDR3 sequence is 13 residues long. Germline values: CDR1 MNHEY, CDR2 SVGAGI. The CDR3 DNA is TGTGCCAGCAGCCTCACGACTAGCTCCGAGCAGTTCTTC. Amino acids: CASSLTTSSEQFF.

The chain has TRBV10-3 and TRBJ1-1; 7 bases fit TRBD1. V shed 2 bases, J shed 0 bases, and the junction held 6 bases outside the gene matches. This CDR3 contains 16 residues. From germline, CDR1 is ENHRY and CDR2 SYGVKD. In DNA, the CDR3 is TGTGCCATCAGTGAGCGACCGGGACAGCTGAACACTGAAGCTTTCTTT. This translates into CAISERPGQLNTEAFF.

The V gene is TRBV6-4, the J gene TRBJ2-3; 8 bases fit TRBD1. Unmatched junction bases numbered 0, after V lost 0 bases and J lost 1 base. Germline values: CDR1 MRHNA, CDR2 SNTAGT. This CDR3 region has 15 residues. Here the CDR3 DNA reads TGTGCCAGCAGTGACTCGGGACAGGGCACAGATACGCAGTATTTT. Translated, it gives CASSDSGQGTDTQYF.

This chain links TRBV5-1 with TRBJ2-5, with 8 positions matching TRBD1. Germline V gene lookup returns CDR1 SGHRS and CDR2 YFSETQ. This CDR3 comprises 15 residues. V trimming: 5 bases; J trimming: 4 bases; junction bases outside the gene matches: 10. The DNA of the CDR3 is TGCGCCAGCAGTCGGACAGGGAGCCGGGGAGAGACCCAGTACTTC. Its protein is CASSRTGSRGETQYF. Full variable domain (missing parts from reference TRBV5-1 and TRBJ2-5): KAGVTQTPRYLIKTRGQQVTLSCSPISGHRSVSWYQQTPGQGLQFLFEYFSETQRNKGNFPGRFSGRQFSNSRSEMNVSTLELGDSALYLCASSRTGSRGETQYFGPGTRLLVL.

The J gene is TRBJ1-4, the V gene TRBV3-1 (or the pseudogene TRBV3-2); the D gene is possibly TRBD1 (5 bases). V lost 9 bases and J lost 5, with 13 bases in between. CDR1 and CDR2 (germline): LGHDT, YNNKEL (reference sequence). The CDR3 spans 13 residues. CDR3 sequence (DNA): TGTGCCAGACAGGAGCTTGAGAATGAAAAACTGTTTTTT. It codes for CARQELENEKLFF.